This record covers a single TCR beta chain. This clone was seen just once. Its recognized antigen is unknown. No base quality values were provided; no much bigger clone lies one nucleotide off. The time point label corresponds to: blood sample drawn before combined kidney and bone marrow transplant. Thawed PBMCs were FACS-sorted into unstimulated Tregs (CD4+CD25+CD127-), CD4+ non-Tregs (CD4+CD25-), CD4 cells and CD8 cells. The patients were a few recipients of combined kidney and bone marrow transplants from the ITN036ST trial, and samples were available only from these trial subjects. Healthy control blood was separated into PBMCs by Ficoll density gradient and cryopreserved, and patient PBMCs were collected both before and after transplant. The data stem from a study of Tregs in tolerant kidney transplant recipients (dated by TCRdb to about 2019). For context, the study as a whole: The transplants used related donors with nonmyeloablative bone marrow transplantation, and mixed chimerism in the human trials was transient. The study applied TCRbeta sequencing to find donor-specific regulatory T cells before combined kidney and bone marrow transplantation and then followed those same cells after transplant. Overall study outcomes, separate from this receptor: Biological reproducibility was not directly assessed, although technical replication error appeared to be minimal. Because only a small number of patients were included, the study had limitations, and the results will need to be validated in larger populations as well as under other immunosuppression protocols. For some patients the PCR primers changed over time, which made it impossible to compare the samples from those patients at the nucleotide level. Expanding Tregs with activated donor B cells appeared to identify the most biologically relevant and donor-specific TCRbeta repertoire. In tolerant patients, the expansion of donor-specific Tregs was greater than global Treg expansion, suggesting that the expansion was antigen-driven rather than nonspecific.

Genomic DNA was extracted from sorted cells with the QIAGEN DNeasy Blood and Tissue Kit for TCRbeta CDR3 sequencing. High-throughput TCRbeta CDR3 sequencing, including PCR amplification with bias correction and internal controls, was performed commercially through immunoSEQ. For the original study's pipeline: Unique productive TCRbeta sequences were defined by CDR3 nucleotide sequence when primers matched and otherwise by CDR3 amino acid sequence together with Vbeta and Jbeta genes. To correct sorting error, sequences shared between sorted populations at a frequency ratio of 2:1 or less were removed; the rest were assigned to the higher population. Donor-reactive sequences were defined as at least 5-fold expanded in CFSE-low cells versus unstimulated cells, with frequency of at least 0.01% in CFSE-low cells. Repertoire divergence was quantified by Jensen-Shannon divergence calculated from the top 100 TCRbeta sequences ranked by frequency. For samples with multiple sequencing runs, sorting error was corrected in each run separately before the runs were combined. As stored in TCRdb, this immuneACCESS dataset retains in-frame rearrangements with V and J assigned. A fraction of the clones does not appear; measured against another copy, unresolved V genes explain less than half of the discrepancy, and the remainder lacks a known reason. The D gene and trimming were derived from the DNA, and the V and J assignments and clone size from that table. Across this sample there are some 70,000 clones, with around 90% seen only once. Of the sample, 9.5% to 13% is held by the ten largest clones.

The trim is 5 bases for V and 7 bases for J, with a gap of 15 bases between the germline ends. From its cysteine to its phenylalanine, the CDR3 spans 13 amino acids. The kept DNA is CDR3 alone, 39 bases in frame from the first base. From a lookup of the germline V gene (reference sequence), CDR1 and CDR2 are LNHDA and SQIVND. The clonotype was recovered from a human donor who received a combined kidney and bone marrow transplant. Recombination linked TRBV19 to TRBJ2-7; TRBD1 is perhaps the D gene, given 6 matching bases. Sequences were derived from CD8+ T cells from blood, sampled before the transplant. The DNA sequence follows: TGTGCCAGTAGTTATGTGTCCCAGGGGGAGCAGTACTTC. It specifies CASSYVSQGEQYF. Reference TRBV19 and TRBJ2-7 genes cover what lies past the CDR3, so the full variable domain is DGGITQSPKYLFRKEGQNVTLSCEQNLNHDAMYWYRQDPGQGLRLIYYSQIVNDFQKGDIAEGYSVSREKKESFPLTVTSAQKNPTAFYLCASSYVSQGEQYFGPGTRLTVT.